These T cell receptor beta chains were read from a single sample in a study of blood T cell repertoires in COVID-19. Generated by immunoSEQ multiplex PCR, the TCRdb table keeps only in-frame clones and is missing some. This table has about 270,000 clones, around 90% appearing once. Sequencing input: PBMCs or T cells enriched from blood (not recorded which). The receptor set was obtained from a woman between 25 and 40 years old with acute COVID-19. CDR3s include the opening cysteine and the closing phenylalanine or tryptophan. D genes are given only for firm matches. The listing skips clone size in some rows; elsewhere it reads once, few, many or a size class.

J gene: TRBJ1-1; V gene: TRBV12-3/TRBV12-4; clone size: NA; D gene: NA; CDR3 protein: CASTLNTEAFF; CDR3 DNA: TGTGCCAGCACCCTAAACACTGAAGCTTTCTTT
J gene: TRBJ1-4; V gene: TRBV6-5; clone size: NA; D gene: TRBD1; CDR3 protein: CASSYLTGIEKLFF; CDR3 DNA: TGTGCCAGCAGTTACTTGACAGGGATTGAAAAACTGTTTTTT
J gene: TRBJ2-1; V gene: TRBV12-3/TRBV12-4; clone size: NA; D gene: NA; CDR3 protein: CASSNSDRSEQFF; CDR3 DNA: TGTGCCAGCAGCAACTCCGATAGGAGTGAGCAGTTCTTC
J gene: TRBJ1-2; V gene: TRBV7-9; clone size: NA; D gene: TRBD1; CDR3 protein: CASSLAIGQVTYGYTF; CDR3 DNA: TGTGCCAGCAGCTTAGCGATAGGACAGGTTACCTATGGCTACACCTTC
J gene: TRBJ2-7; V gene: TRBV28; clone size: NA; D gene: TRBD2; CDR3 protein: CASSSGSGREYF; CDR3 DNA: TGTGCCAGCAGTTCGGGTAGCGGGAGGGAGTACTTC
J gene: TRBJ2-7; V gene: TRBV19; clone size: once; D gene: NA; CDR3 protein: CASSIQTESYEQYF; CDR3 DNA: TGTGCCAGTAGTATACAGACAGAATCCTACGAGCAGTACTTC
J gene: TRBJ2-3; V gene: TRBV18; clone size: NA; D gene: NA; CDR3 protein: CASSRQTPGIGTDTQYF; CDR3 DNA: TGTGCCAGCTCACGCCAAACGCCAGGGATTGGCACAGATACGCAGTATTTT
J gene: TRBJ1-5; V gene: TRBV10-3; clone size: NA; D gene: NA; CDR3 protein: CATRQVNQPQHF; CDR3 DNA: TGTGCCACCCGACAGGTGAATCAGCCCCAGCATTTT
J gene: TRBJ1-1; V gene: TRBV5-6; clone size: NA; D gene: NA; CDR3 protein: CASSLFRGYMNTEAFF; CDR3 DNA: TGTGCCAGCAGCTTGTTTCGGGGGTATATGAACACTGAAGCTTTCTTT
J gene: TRBJ2-1; V gene: TRBV28; clone size: NA; D gene: NA; CDR3 protein: CASSRGREVDEQFF; CDR3 DNA: TGTGCCAGCAGCCGGGGCAGGGAGGTCGATGAGCAGTTCTTC